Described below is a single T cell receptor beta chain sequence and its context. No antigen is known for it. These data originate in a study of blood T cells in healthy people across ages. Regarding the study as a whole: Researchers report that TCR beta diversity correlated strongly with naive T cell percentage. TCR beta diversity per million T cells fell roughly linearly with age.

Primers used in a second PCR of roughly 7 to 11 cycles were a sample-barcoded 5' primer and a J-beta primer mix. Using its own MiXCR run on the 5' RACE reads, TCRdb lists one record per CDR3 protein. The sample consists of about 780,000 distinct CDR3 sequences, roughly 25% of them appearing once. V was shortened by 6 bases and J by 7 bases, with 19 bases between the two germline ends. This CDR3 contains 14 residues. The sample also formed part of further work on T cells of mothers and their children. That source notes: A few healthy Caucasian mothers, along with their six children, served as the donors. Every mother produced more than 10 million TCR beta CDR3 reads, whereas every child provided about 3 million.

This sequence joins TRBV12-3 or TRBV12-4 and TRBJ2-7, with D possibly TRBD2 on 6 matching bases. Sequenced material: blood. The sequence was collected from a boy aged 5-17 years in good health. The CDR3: CASSRRDSAREQYF. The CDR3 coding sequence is TGTGCCAGCAGCAGACGGGACTCAGCGAGGGAGCAGTACTTC.